A single TCR beta chain is shown here with its context. TCRdb reprocessed the 5' RACE reads with MiXCR, giving one entry per CDR3 protein. The sample shows some 320,000 distinct CDR3 sequences, 10% to 15% of them seen only once. This CDR3 contains 12 residues. Looked up from germline, CDR1 is DFQATT and CDR2 is SNEGSKA (reference sequence). V was pared by 0 bases and J by 4 bases, with 7 bases between. The sample is drawn from a study of identical twins. The data were also submitted as part of a second study, on yellow fever vaccine responses in identical twins.

The clonotype was recovered from a woman in her late teens or twenties in good health. The sample consisted of CD8+ T cells sorted from blood. This chain uses TRBV20-1 with TRBJ2-7; D gene ambiguous. CDR3 bases: TGCAGTGCTAGAGATCTTACGTACGAGCAGTACGTC. Translated: CSARDLTYEQYV.